Shown below are 30 T cell receptor beta chains from a single sample sequenced in a study of T cell changes during pregnancy in multiple sclerosis. Produced via immunoSEQ multiplex PCR; TCRdb's table is partial and in-frame only. The data contain 45,000 to 60,000 clones, over 80% of them seen just once; the ten biggest clones take up around 0.76%. This material consisted of CD4+ T cells from peripheral blood mononuclear cells, taken in the third trimester of pregnancy. The receptors stem from a female donor with multiple sclerosis, enrolled in a pregnancy study.

V is TRBV11-2 and J is TRBJ2-5, with 13 nucleotides matching TRBD2. CDR1 is SGHAT and CDR2 is FQNNGV in the germline V gene. CDR3 length: 17 residues. Trimming at V came to 2 bases and at J to 2 bases, leaving 5 bases not matched to a gene. In DNA, the CDR3 is TGTGCCAGCAGCTTAAGGACTAGCGGGGGTTTTCAAGAGACCCAGTACTTC. Protein sequence: CASSLRTSGGFQETQYF.

The chain couples TRBV2 to TRBJ1-1; 9 nucleotides align to TRBD1. CDR1 is SNHLY, CDR2 FYNNEI, per germline. The length of the CDR3 is 18 residues. V was pared by 7 bases and J by 1 base, with 16 bases of the junction left unmatched. CDR3 protein: CASTRLQGDRAQNTEAFF. The CDR3 nucleotides are TGTGCCAGCACCCGACTTCAGGGGGACAGGGCACAGAACACTGAAGCTTTCTTT.

J is TRBJ1-3 and V is TRBV9; no reliable D call. The CDR3 has 14 residues. CDR1 and CDR2 (germline): SGDLS, YYNGEE. Trimming removed 0 bases from V and 3 bases from J, with 7 bases in between. The CDR3 region is CASSVAGSGNTIYF. In DNA form, the CDR3 reads TGTGCCAGCAGCGTAGCGGGGAGTGGAAACACCATATATTTT.

The chain employs TRBV9 and TRBJ1-2; 9 positions match TRBD1. Germline values: CDR1 SGDLS, CDR2 YYNGEE. The V segment lost 0 bases and the J segment 2 bases; nucleotides outside the gene matches: 2. The CDR3 has 15 amino acids. The CDR3 is CASSVGDRANYGYTF. As DNA, the CDR3 is TGTGCCAGCAGCGTAGGGGACAGGGCAAACTATGGCTACACCTTC.

The J gene is TRBJ1-1, the V gene TRBV7-2, with D uncertain. CDR3 length: 13 amino acids. Deletions cut 3 bases from V and 8 bases from J, with 13 bases between. Per the germline V gene, CDR1 is SGHTA and CDR2 is FQGNSA. The CDR3 DNA sequence: TGTGCCAGCAGCTTTAACCAGCAGCGAGAAGCTTTCTTT. Residues: CASSFNQQREAFF.

The V call is TRBV9, the J call TRBJ2-4, with D tentatively TRBD2 (6 bases). CDR1 is SGDLS, CDR2 YYNGEE, per germline. This CDR3 spans 15 amino acids. The V and J ends lost 4 bases and 8 bases respectively, with 19 bases between them. In nucleotides, the CDR3 is TGTGCCAGCAGCCCCAGGACCGGGACTGGGGACATTCAGTACTTC. Protein sequence: CASSPRTGTGDIQYF.

The chain combines TRBV5-8 with TRBJ1-6; unclear D gene. Trimming left V 0 bases short and J 7 bases short, with 11 bases between. CDR1 SGHTS and CDR2 YDEGEE come from the germline V gene. There are 15 residues in the CDR3. CDR3 bases: TGTGCCAGCAGCTTGGTGGAGGTGCGGAATTCACCCCTCCACTTT. Its translation is CASSLVEVRNSPLHF.

This clone has a handful of counts. The chain recombines TRBV29-1 with TRBJ2-3, with 7 bases identical to TRBD2. V was pared by 7 bases and J by 3 bases, with 13 bases of the junction left unmatched. CDR1 SQVTM and CDR2 ANQGSEA come from the germline V gene. The length of the CDR3 is 15 residues. The CDR3 loop reads CSGGGGSGSTDTQYF. The CDR3 region has the DNA TGCAGCGGGGGGGGAGGTAGCGGCTCTACAGATACGCAGTATTTT.

This clone was counted a few times. The chain combines TRBV19 with TRBJ2-5; D ambiguous. CDR1 and CDR2 from the germline V gene are LNHDA and SQIVND (reference sequence). The CDR3 extends over 13 amino acids. Between the trimmed V and J ends, which lost 3 bases and 5 bases, there was a span of 10 bases. CDR3 protein: CASSIIPRETQYF. The DNA of the CDR3 is TGTGCCAGTAGTATTATCCCCAGGGAGACCCAGTACTTC.

This sequence joins TRBV10-3 and TRBJ2-2; the match to TRBD1 covers 7 bases. CDR3 size: 14 residues. The germline CDR1 and CDR2 sequences are ENHRY and SYGVKD. The V gene end was trimmed by 4 bases and the J gene end by 4 bases; junction bases not matched to a gene: 3. The CDR3 DNA follows: TGTGCCATCAGTGGGACAGGCGTCACCGGGGAGCTGTTTTTT. Translating it yields CAISGTGVTGELFF.

This chain connects TRBV7-9 to TRBJ1-5; D perhaps matches TRBD1 (5 bases). CDR1 SEHNR and CDR2 FQNEAQ come from the germline V gene (reference sequence). CDR3 length: 12 residues. The ends were cut back, 5 bases at V and 7 bases at J, with 9 bases in the middle. This chain's CDR3 is CASSPGVQPQHF. The CDR3, as DNA: TGTGCCAGCAGCCCGGGGGTGCAGCCCCAGCATTTT.

This clone was recorded once. The gene calls are TRBV4-3 and TRBJ1-2; 7 nucleotides align to TRBD1. The germline CDR1 and CDR2 sequences are LGHNA and YSLEER. The CDR3 has 15 amino acids. V was clipped by 0 bases and J by 2 bases; unmatched bases: 3. The CDR3 DNA reads TGCGCCAGCAGCCAAGATTGGGGACAGAACTATGGCTACACCTTC. It yields the protein CASSQDWGQNYGYTF.

The CDR3 is CASSRTGDYEQYF. CDR3 bases: TGCGCCAGCAGCCGCACAGGGGACTACGAGCAGTACTTC. This chain joins TRBV4-1 and TRBJ2-7, with 7 bases identical to TRBD1. Germline CDR1 MGHRA, CDR2 YSYEKL. V lost 4 bases to trimming and J lost 3 bases; unmatched junction nucleotides: 3. CDR3 length equals 13 residues.

This chain joins TRBV7-3 and TRBJ2-3; 9 bases are shared with TRBD2. V gave up 5 bases and J gave up 2 bases; unmatched junction bases: 5. This CDR3 has 15 residues. Germline V gene lookup returns CDR1 SGHTA and CDR2 FQGTGA. The CDR3 loop reads CASSPLAGDTDTQYF. CDR3 bases: TGTGCCAGCAGCCCATTAGCGGGGGACACAGATACGCAGTATTTT.

In its sample, this clone was seen once. This chain connects TRBV7-2 to TRBJ1-5, with TRBD1 as a possible D gene (5 bases). From germline, CDR1 is SGHTA and CDR2 FQGNSA. The CDR3 sequence is 17 residues long. V was clipped by 4 bases and J by 6 bases, with 22 bases between them. DNA of the CDR3: TGTGCCAGCAGCTCGTGGGCGGGGGGGAGCGGCTTTCAGCCCCAGCATTTT. Amino acid sequence: CASSSWAGGSGFQPQHF.

The V and J genes are TRBV18 and TRBJ1-2, with D maybe TRBD1 (5 bases). The V gene's germline CDR1 is KGHSH and CDR2 LQKENI. V dropped 3 bases and J dropped 2 bases, with 19 bases sitting between them. The CDR3 covers 17 residues. Here the CDR3 DNA reads TGTGCCAGCTCACCTCAACTTGGGACGGGAGGGAACTATGGCTACACCTTC. It is translated as CASSPQLGTGGNYGYTF.

The chain employs TRBV7-2 and TRBJ2-4, with unresolved D. Germline CDR1 is SGHTA and CDR2 is FQGNSA. The CDR3 totals 13 residues. Between the trimmed V and J ends, which lost 3 bases and 8 bases, there was a span of 11 bases. CDR3 residues: CASSFVREDIQYF. For the CDR3, the DNA is TGTGCCAGCAGCTTCGTGAGAGAGGACATTCAGTACTTC.

V is TRBV6-4 and J is TRBJ2-1; the match to TRBD2 covers 11 bases. The ends lost 4 bases at V and 4 bases at J; junction bases unmatched: 6. The CDR3 consists of 16 residues. Germline CDR1 is MRHNA and CDR2 is SNTAGT. This chain's CDR3 is CASSASTSGTYNEQFF. CDR3 nucleotides: TGTGCCAGCAGTGCCTCGACTAGCGGGACTTACAATGAGCAGTTCTTC.

The rearrangement links TRBV6-1 to TRBJ2-7; D might be TRBD1 (5 bases). Germline CDR1 MNHNS, CDR2 SASEGT. Trimming shortened V by 0 bases and J by 4 bases, and 10 bases separated the two germline ends. This CDR3 spans 14 amino acids. The CDR3: CASSEAPRVYEQYF. In nucleotides, the CDR3 is TGTGCCAGCAGTGAAGCTCCCAGGGTGTACGAGCAGTACTTC.

The chain has TRBV6-5 and TRBJ2-5; 12 nucleotides align to TRBD2. Looked up from germline, CDR1 is MNHEY and CDR2 is SVGAGI. CDR3 length equals 15 residues. V lost 2 bases, J lost 4 bases, and 2 bases stayed unmatched. The CDR3 bases are TGTGCCAGCAGTTACCCTAGCGGGGGGGCAGAGACCCAGTACTTC. It translates to CASSYPSGGAETQYF.

V gene TRBV6-1 combines with J gene TRBJ1-2, with D uncertain. Trimming stripped 2 bases from V and 4 bases from J, with 8 bases between. The CDR3 is 13 residues long. Germline CDR1 reads MNHNS; CDR2 reads SASEGT. In DNA, the CDR3 is TGTGCCAGCAGTGAACGACAACTCTATGGCTACACCTTC. It translates to CASSERQLYGYTF.

The chain links TRBV6-1 to TRBJ1-5, with 9 bases identical to TRBD1. Germline-derived CDR1 and CDR2 are MNHNS and SASEGT. The CDR3 runs 14 residues. Trimming cost V 6 bases and J 5 bases; bases outside gene matches: 5. Here the CDR3 reads CASRGTGGDQPQHF. DNA for the CDR3: TGTGCCAGCAGGGGTACAGGGGGCGATCAGCCCCAGCATTTT.

About this clone itself: One end of the junction is discordant with germline, which a read error may explain. V and J are TRBV7-7 and TRBJ2-3, with a weak D call TRBD2 (6 bases). In germline, CDR1 is SSHAT, CDR2 FNYEAQ (reference sequence). This CDR3 is built from 13 residues. The CDR3 DNA follows: TGTGCTAGCAGCTTTGGGGGGTGGGATACGCAGTATTTT. Amino acid sequence: CASSFGGWDTQYF.

The J gene is TRBJ1-2, the V gene TRBV7-9, with TRBD1 matching over 12 bases. In germline, CDR1 is SEHNR, CDR2 FQNEAQ (reference sequence). CDR3 length: 15 residues. After removal of 5 bases from V and 6 bases from J, the junction contained 7 bases not matched to a gene. The CDR3 DNA follows: TGTGCCAGCAGCATCCCGGGACAGGGGGCACATGGCTACACCTTC. The encoded protein is CASSIPGQGAHGYTF.

The chain joins TRBV5-6 to TRBJ1-6; TRBD1 matches at 9 bases. Germline loops: CDR1 SGHDT, CDR2 YYEEEE. The trim removed 4 bases at V and 8 bases at J, leaving 7 bases unmatched. This CDR3 has 15 residues. The CDR3 nucleotides read TGTGCCAGCAGCCTCCCGGGACAGGGATATTCACCCCTCCACTTT. Translation: CASSLPGQGYSPLHF.

This clone showed up just once. The chain is built from TRBV6-6 and TRBJ2-7; no definite D call. CDR3 size: 12 residues. V dropped 5 bases and J dropped 1 base, with 6 bases sitting between them. Germline V CDR1 and CDR2: MNHNY, SVGAGI (reference sequence). The DNA for the CDR3 is TGTGCCAGCAGTGGCAGTTCCTACGAGCAGTACTTC. As protein: CASSGSSYEQYF.

This chain connects TRBV19 to TRBJ1-3; D unclear. CDR1 and CDR2 from the germline V gene are LNHDA and SQIVND (reference sequence). V lost 5 bases and J lost 0, with 8 bases in between. The CDR3 runs 14 residues. This CDR3 reads CASSRESSGNTIYF. CDR3 sequence (DNA): TGTGCCAGTAGTCGGGAGAGCTCTGGAAACACCATATATTTT.

The V gene is TRBV4-3, the J gene TRBJ1-1, with no clear D. The CDR3 has 15 amino acids. The germline gives CDR1 LGHNA, CDR2 YSLEER. V lost 0 bases, J lost 2 bases, and 10 bases lay in between. The CDR3 nucleotides are TGCGCCAGCAGCCAAGAGGGCCTAATAAACACTGAAGCTTTCTTT. Translation gives CASSQEGLINTEAFF.

The CDR3 loop reads CASSLTGTSTDTQYF. In DNA form, the CDR3 reads TGTGCCAGCAGCTTAACGGGCACTAGCACAGATACGCAGTATTTT. The chain is built from TRBV7-3 and TRBJ2-3; D gene uncertain. Germline CDR1 reads SGHTA; CDR2 reads FQGTGA. The CDR3 consists of 15 residues. V lost 0 bases, J lost 0 bases, and 7 bases lay in between.

V usage is TRBV18 and J usage is TRBJ2-7, with a possible D match to TRBD2 (6 bases). The CDR3 spans 20 residues. Trimming stripped 3 bases from V and 2 bases from J, with 29 bases between. CDR1 KGHSH and CDR2 LQKENI come from the germline V gene. CDR3 sequence: CASSPSREGLSIPAAYEQYF. The CDR3 coding sequence is TGTGCCAGCTCACCCTCACGTGAGGGACTCTCAATCCCGGCGGCCTACGAGCAGTACTTC. Variable domain in full (rest from reference TRBV18 and TRBJ2-7): NAGVMQNPRHLVRRRGQEARLRCSPMKGHSHVYWYRQLPEEGLKFMVYLQKENIIDESGMPKERFSAEFPKEGPSILRIQQVVRGDSAAYFCASSPSREGLSIPAAYEQYFGPGTRLTVT.